These T cell receptor beta chains were read from a single sample in a study of blood T cell repertoires in COVID-19. The repertoire was sequenced with immunoSEQ multiplex PCR; TCRdb's copy has only in-frame clones and lacks some. This sample carries roughly 150,000 clones, 80% to 90% of them seen once, and the ten largest clones take approximately 2.8%. Sequenced sample: peripheral blood. These receptors were taken from a woman in her fifties or sixties with active COVID-19. Each CDR3 is given with its conserved first and last residue. D genes are given only for firm matches. The size of a clone is reported for some rows only, either as once, few or many, or as a class for expanded clones.

D gene: TRBD2
J gene: TRBJ2-1
clone size: NA
V gene: TRBV6-2/TRBV6-3
CDR3 DNA: TGTGCCAGCAGTTCTCTAGCGGGTGACCGTACAAGGGAGCAGTTCTTC
CDR3 protein: CASSSLAGDRTREQFF

D gene: NA
J gene: TRBJ2-2
clone size: NA
V gene: TRBV2
CDR3 DNA: TGTGCCAGCCGGGAGAAGAGAACAGGGGAGCTGTTTTTT
CDR3 protein: CASREKRTGELFF

D gene: TRBD2
J gene: TRBJ2-7
clone size: few
V gene: TRBV2
CDR3 DNA: TGTGCCAGCAGGGGAGCGGGAGGAGCCTACGAGCAGTACTTC
CDR3 protein: CASRGAGGAYEQYF

D gene: TRBD2
J gene: TRBJ2-1
clone size: NA
V gene: TRBV3-1/TRBV3-2
CDR3 DNA: TGTGCCAGCAGCCGGACTAGCGGGAGCGCTGGTGAGCAGTTCTTC
CDR3 protein: CASSRTSGSAGEQFF

D gene: TRBD2
J gene: TRBJ2-5
clone size: NA
V gene: TRBV6-2/TRBV6-3
CDR3 DNA: TGTGCCAGCAGTTACTTTGCGGGAGGGGTAGAAGAGACCCAGTACTTC
CDR3 protein: CASSYFAGGVEETQYF

D gene: TRBD2
J gene: TRBJ2-1
clone size: NA
V gene: TRBV6-4
CDR3 DNA: TGTGCCAGCAGTGAAAGGTCGGGTCCAGGGACTAGTTCCTACAATGAGCAGTTCTTC
CDR3 protein: CASSERSGPGTSSYNEQFF

D gene: TRBD1
J gene: TRBJ1-2
clone size: NA
V gene: TRBV3-1/TRBV3-2
CDR3 DNA: TGTGCCAGCAGCCAGGGTCAGGGGGCCTATGGCTACACCTTC
CDR3 protein: CASSQGQGAYGYTF

D gene: TRBD2
J gene: TRBJ2-1
clone size: NA
V gene: TRBV5-1
CDR3 DNA: TGCGCCAGCAGCTCCCGGACTAGCGGGACATCCTACAATGAGCAGTTCTTC
CDR3 protein: CASSSRTSGTSYNEQFF

D gene: NA
J gene: TRBJ2-5
clone size: NA
V gene: TRBV3-1/TRBV3-2
CDR3 DNA: TGTGCCAGCAGCCAAGTCCGGACCCAGTACTTC
CDR3 protein: CASSQVRTQYF

D gene: TRBD2
J gene: TRBJ2-7
clone size: NA
V gene: TRBV5-1
CDR3 DNA: TGCGCCAGCAGCCCAAGACTAGCGGGACCCTACGAGCAGTACTTC
CDR3 protein: CASSPRLAGPYEQYF

D gene: TRBD1
J gene: TRBJ1-4
clone size: NA
V gene: TRBV28
CDR3 DNA: TGTGCCAGCGCCCCTGACAGGGCGGTTTTTGCAACTAATGAAAAACTGTTTTTT
CDR3 protein: CASAPDRAVFATNEKLFF

D gene: NA
J gene: TRBJ1-2
clone size: NA
V gene: TRBV9
CDR3 DNA: TGTGCCAGCAGCGTGCTCCAGGGGACCGGTGACTATGGCTACACCTTC
CDR3 protein: CASSVLQGTGDYGYTF

D gene: NA
J gene: TRBJ2-2
clone size: NA
V gene: TRBV4-3
CDR3 DNA: TGCGCCAGCAGCCAAGAACCGGGAACGACCACCGGGGAGCTGTTTTTT
CDR3 protein: CASSQEPGTTTGELFF

D gene: NA
J gene: TRBJ1-3
clone size: NA
V gene: TRBV18
CDR3 DNA: TGTGCCAGCTCACCCGGACAGAGAAACACCATATATTTT
CDR3 protein: CASSPGQRNTIYF

D gene: TRBD2
J gene: TRBJ2-3
clone size: NA
V gene: TRBV28
CDR3 DNA: TGTGCCAGCAGTCGGACTAGCGGGAGTCCAGATACGCAGTATTTT
CDR3 protein: CASSRTSGSPDTQYF

D gene: NA
J gene: TRBJ2-3
clone size: NA
V gene: TRBV2
CDR3 DNA: TGTGCCAGGTTGGAGGTGTCTAGCACAGATACGCAGTATTTT
CDR3 protein: CARLEVSSTDTQYF

D gene: NA
J gene: TRBJ2-1
clone size: NA
V gene: TRBV6-5
CDR3 DNA: TGTGCCAGCAGGTCCCCAGGATCCTACAATGAGCAGTTCTTC
CDR3 protein: CASRSPGSYNEQFF

D gene: TRBD2
J gene: TRBJ2-7
clone size: NA
V gene: TRBV10-3
CDR3 DNA: TGTGCCATCAGTGAGTCGGGACTAGCGGGTAACGAGCAGTACTTC
CDR3 protein: CAISESGLAGNEQYF

D gene: NA
J gene: TRBJ2-7
clone size: NA
V gene: TRBV10-2
CDR3 DNA: TGCGCCAGCAGCGGTCCCAACGAGCAGTACTTC
CDR3 protein: CASSGPNEQYF

D gene: TRBD2
J gene: TRBJ2-5
clone size: NA
V gene: TRBV9
CDR3 DNA: TGTGCCAGCAGCCCTGGGACTAGCGGGAGGTCACAAGAGACCCAGTACTTC
CDR3 protein: CASSPGTSGRSQETQYF

D gene: TRBD2
J gene: TRBJ2-1
clone size: NA
V gene: TRBV7-2
CDR3 DNA: TGTGCCAGCAGCTACAGCGGGAGGGCCAATGAGCAGTTCTTC
CDR3 protein: CASSYSGRANEQFF

D gene: NA
J gene: TRBJ1-1
clone size: NA
V gene: TRBV27
CDR3 DNA: TGTGCCAGCAGTTCGGGTCCCGTCACTGAAGCTTTCTTT
CDR3 protein: CASSSGPVTEAFF